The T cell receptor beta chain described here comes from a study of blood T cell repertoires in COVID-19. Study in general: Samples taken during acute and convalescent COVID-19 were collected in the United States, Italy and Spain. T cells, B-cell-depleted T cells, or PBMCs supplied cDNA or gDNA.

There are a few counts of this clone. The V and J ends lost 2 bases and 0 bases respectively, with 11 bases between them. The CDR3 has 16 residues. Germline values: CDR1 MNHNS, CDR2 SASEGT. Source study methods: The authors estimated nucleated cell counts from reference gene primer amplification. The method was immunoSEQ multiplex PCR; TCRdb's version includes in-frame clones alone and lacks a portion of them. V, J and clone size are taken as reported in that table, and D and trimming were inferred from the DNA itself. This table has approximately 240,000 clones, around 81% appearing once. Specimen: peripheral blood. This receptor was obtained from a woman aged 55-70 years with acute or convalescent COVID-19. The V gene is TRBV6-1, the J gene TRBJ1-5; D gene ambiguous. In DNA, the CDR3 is TGTGCCAGCAGTGAATTATGGGCAAATAGCAATCAGCCCCAGCATTTT. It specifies CASSELWANSNQPQHF.